This TCR beta chain derives from a study of shared clonotypes between healthy human individuals. For the study at large: Researchers assigned three CD4 naive, three CD4 memory, two CD8 naive and one CD8 memory plate to each donor.

Some clones are missing from TCRdb's copy, which holds only in-frame ones; the method was immunoSEQ multiplex PCR. The sample has about 1 million clones; under 80% are singletons. Partitioning of CD4+ cells yielded a CD45RA+ naive subset and a CD45RA-negative memory subset. Note on this clone: Its antigen is still unknown.

The study, taken as a whole, reports: Rarefaction showed that sequencing of sorted subsets was incomplete (despite large depth).

The CDR3 extends over 13 amino acids. Germline loops: CDR1 SNHLY, CDR2 FYNNEI. The V and J ends lost 11 bases and 2 bases respectively, with 15 bases between them. The source material was memory CD4+ T cells sorted from blood. Subset specified: CD45RA-negative fraction. The gene calls are TRBV2 and TRBJ1-1; possible D gene TRBD1, 5 bases. The receptor was isolated from a man aged 18 to 35 in good health. The CDR3 bases are TGTGCCGGGACTGCGGGCGAAAACACTGAAGCTTTCTTT. This sequence encodes CAGTAGENTEAFF.